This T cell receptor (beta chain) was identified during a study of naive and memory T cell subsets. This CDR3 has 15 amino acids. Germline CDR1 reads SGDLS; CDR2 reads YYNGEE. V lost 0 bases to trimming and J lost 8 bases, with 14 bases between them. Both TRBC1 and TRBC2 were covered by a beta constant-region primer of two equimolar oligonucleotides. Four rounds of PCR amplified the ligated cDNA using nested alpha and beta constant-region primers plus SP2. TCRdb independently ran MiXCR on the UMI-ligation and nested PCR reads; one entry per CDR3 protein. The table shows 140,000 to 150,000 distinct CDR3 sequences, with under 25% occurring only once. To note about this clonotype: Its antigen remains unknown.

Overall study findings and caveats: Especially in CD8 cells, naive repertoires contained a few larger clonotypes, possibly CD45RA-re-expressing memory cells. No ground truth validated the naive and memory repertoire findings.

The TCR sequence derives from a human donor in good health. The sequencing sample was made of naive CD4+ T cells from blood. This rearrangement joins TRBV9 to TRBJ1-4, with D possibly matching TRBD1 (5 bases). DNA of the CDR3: TGTGCCAGCAGCGTAGGTCGGGCAGGGCCAGAAAAACTGTTTTTT. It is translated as CASSVGRAGPEKLFF.